Shown below are 21 T cell receptor beta chains from a single sample sequenced in a study of blood T cell repertoires in COVID-19. Generated by immunoSEQ multiplex PCR, the TCRdb table keeps only in-frame clones and is missing some. The repertoire consists of some 250,000 clones, with roughly 91% occurring once and the leading ten covering 8.8%. Material for sequencing was PBMCs or T cells enriched from blood (not recorded which). All receptors derive from a man aged 35 to 55 who had recovered from COVID-19.

CDR3 nucleotide sequence: TGCGCCAGCAGCTCTCCGGGACTAGCGAACACCGGGGAGCTGTTTTTT. Protein sequence: CASSSPGLANTGELFF. V usage is TRBV5-1 and J usage is TRBJ2-2; TRBD2 matches at 8 bases. Germline V gene sequence: CDR1 SGHRS, CDR2 YFSETQ. This CDR3 has 16 amino acids. V dropped 3 bases and J dropped 0; count of bases not matched to a gene: 4.

CDR3 nucleotides: TGTGCCAGCCGGGCAGCCCAGGGTGGGCAGTTCTTC. It specifies CASRAAQGGQFF. V usage is TRBV6-5 and J usage is TRBJ2-1; D is perhaps TRBD1 (5 bases). V was shortened by 8 bases and J by 12 bases, with 17 bases between the two germline ends. Germline assignment: CDR1 MNHEY and CDR2 SVGAGI. This CDR3 is built from 12 residues.

The rearrangement uses TRBV6-5 and TRBJ2-7; D may be TRBD1 (6 bases). V shed 4 bases and J shed 3 bases, with 19 bases lying between them. This CDR3 is 16 amino acids long. In germline, CDR1 is MNHEY, CDR2 SVGAGI. The DNA for the CDR3 is TGTGCCAGCAGTTCTCAAAGACAACAGGGAAACTACGAGCAGTACTTC. It encodes CASSSQRQQGNYEQYF.

This chain links TRBV11-2 with TRBJ1-1; D perhaps matches TRBD1 (5 bases). Germline V CDR1 and CDR2: SGHAT, FQNNGV. V lost 5 bases and J lost 5, with 15 bases in between. The CDR3 runs 14 residues. CDR3 amino acids: CASSRREGRTEAFF. The CDR3 region has the DNA TGTGCCAGCAGCCGGAGGGAGGGGCGGACTGAAGCTTTCTTT.

The rearrangement uses TRBV27 and TRBJ2-1, with 12 bases fitting TRBD2. V lost 5 bases, J lost 4 bases, and 3 bases stayed unmatched. The CDR3 is 15 residues long. CDR1 MNHEY and CDR2 SMNVEV come from the germline V gene (reference sequence). The CDR3 DNA is TGTGCCAGCAGTCTCACTAGCGGGGGGTACAATGAGCAGTTCTTC. Translation gives CASSLTSGGYNEQFF.

This chain joins TRBV19 and TRBJ2-2; 7 bases agree with TRBD1. Germline V gene sequence: CDR1 LNHDA, CDR2 SQIVND (reference sequence). The CDR3 length is 15 residues. With V trimmed by 7 bases and J by 1 base, 6 bases remained unmatched. CDR3 loop: CASNYGQENTGELFF. CDR3 nucleotides: TGTGCCAGTAACTACGGACAGGAGAACACCGGGGAGCTGTTTTTT. The variable domain in full, with the rest retrieved from reference TRBV19 and TRBJ2-2, is DGGITQSPKYLFRKEGQNVTLSCEQNLNHDAMYWYRQDPGQGLRLIYYSQIVNDFQKGDIAEGYSVSREKKESFPLTVTSAQKNPTAFYLCASNYGQENTGELFFGEGSRLTVL.

The V call is TRBV5-1, the J call TRBJ2-7, with TRBD1 as a possible D gene (5 bases). Trimming cost V 0 bases and J 2 bases, with 15 bases left between them. This CDR3 region has 16 residues. Germline CDR1 SGHRS, CDR2 YFSETQ. CDR3 region: CASSLGGWEQPYEQYF. The CDR3 DNA reads as TGCGCCAGCAGCTTGGGGGGCTGGGAACAGCCCTACGAGCAGTACTTC.

Only one count was recorded for this clone. V usage is TRBV30 and J usage is TRBJ1-5; D is unresolved. Trimming left V 7 bases short and J 7 bases short, with 17 bases between. The germline gives CDR1 GTSNPN, CDR2 SVGIG (reference sequence). The CDR3 extends over 13 amino acids. The DNA for the CDR3 is TGTGCCTATGACAAGAGGGCTGACCAGCCCCAGCATTTT. Amino acids: CAYDKRADQPQHF. Full variable domain (remainder filled in from reference TRBV30 and TRBJ1-5): SQTIHQWPATLVQPVGSPLSLECTVEGTSNPNLYWYRQAAGRGLQLLFYSVGIGQISSEVPQNLSASRPQDRQFILSSKKLLLSDSGFYLCAYDKRADQPQHFGDGTRLSIL.

This clone was observed once. The chain employs TRBV4-2 and TRBJ2-7; D is perhaps TRBD1 (6 bases). V lost 1 base and J lost 0, with 13 bases in between. The CDR3 totals 16 residues. Germline V gene data show CDR1 as LGHNA and CDR2 as YNFKEQ. For the CDR3, the DNA is TGTGCCAGCAGCCAAGTAGTGGCAGGGGACTCCTACGAGCAGTACTTC. This codes for CASSQVVAGDSYEQYF.

The V gene is TRBV3-1 (or the pseudogene TRBV3-2), the J gene TRBJ1-6; no firm D call. This CDR3 has 14 residues. The germline gives CDR1 LGHDT, CDR2 YNNKEL (reference sequence). Trimming left V 4 bases short and J 9 bases short, with 13 bases between. CDR3 residues: CASSPRRGFSPLHF. In nucleotides, the CDR3 is TGTGCCAGCAGCCCGAGACGGGGTTTTTCACCCCTCCACTTT.

Only one count was recorded for this clone. J is TRBJ2-6 and V is TRBV4-3, with TRBD2 matching over 11 bases. The germline V gene encodes CDR1 LGHNA and CDR2 YSLEER. V was clipped by 0 bases and J by 0 bases; unmatched bases: 13. This CDR3 has 22 residues. The CDR3 DNA is TGCGCCAGCAGCCAAGAAGTTTTCTTGGGACTAGCGGTTATCTCTGGGGCCAACGTCCTGACTTTC. Its translation: CASSQEVFLGLAVISGANVLTF.

The V gene is TRBV11-3, the J gene TRBJ2-3, with 8 bases identical to TRBD2. The length of the CDR3 is 15 residues. Per germline, CDR1 SGHNT and CDR2 YENEEA. V was clipped by 5 bases and J by 4 bases; unmatched bases: 8. The DNA for the CDR3 is TGTGCCAGCAGCCCTCGGGGGGGCTTGGCAGATACGCAGTATTTT. Its translation: CASSPRGGLADTQYF.

The chain has TRBV19 and TRBJ1-5; D not resolved. Trimming shortened V by 2 bases and J by 5 bases, and 10 bases separated the two germline ends. CDR3 length equals 14 residues. The germline V gene encodes CDR1 LNHDA and CDR2 SQIVND (reference sequence). DNA of the CDR3: TGTGCCAGTAGTATATTTTTGAGGGATCAGCCCCAGCATTTT. As protein: CASSIFLRDQPQHF.

V and J are TRBV3-1 (or the pseudogene TRBV3-2) and TRBJ2-1; no clear D gene. The CDR3 is 18 residues long. CDR1 is LGHDT and CDR2 is YNNKEL in the germline V gene (reference sequence). Trimming cost V 0 bases and J 2 bases, with 17 bases left between them. The CDR3 protein is CASSQDLIRRRPYNEQFF. CDR3 sequence (DNA): TGTGCCAGCAGCCAAGATTTAATCCGGAGACGGCCCTACAATGAGCAGTTCTTC.

This clone was counted once. This chain links TRBV28 with TRBJ2-7, with unresolved D. V was clipped by 3 bases and J by 2 bases, with 2 bases between them. Germline CDR1 and CDR2: MDHEN and SYDVKM. The CDR3 runs 11 residues. The CDR3 here is CASSFAYEQYF. DNA of the CDR3: TGTGCCAGCAGTTTCGCCTACGAGCAGTACTTC.

The V and J genes are TRBV30 and TRBJ2-3; the match to TRBD1 covers 8 bases. V gave up 0 bases and J gave up 4 bases; unmatched junction bases: 6. The CDR3 covers 15 residues. Per the germline V gene, CDR1 is GTSNPN and CDR2 is SVGIG (reference sequence). CDR3 sequence (DNA): TGTGCCTGGAGTGTAGGACAGGGTACCGCAGATACGCAGTATTTT. Translation: CAWSVGQGTADTQYF.

This clone was counted a single time. The CDR3 region is CAISEPDRSRTSGVRGEQFF. CDR3 sequence (DNA): TGTGCCATCAGTGAGCCCGACAGGTCCCGGACTAGCGGGGTCCGGGGTGAGCAGTTCTTC. The chain joins TRBV10-3 to TRBJ2-1, with TRBD2 matching over 12 bases. Germline V gene lookup returns CDR1 ENHRY and CDR2 SYGVKD. Losses at the gene ends were 2 bases for V and 9 bases for J; bases not matched to a gene: 20. This CDR3 has 20 residues.

This chain uses TRBV19 with TRBJ2-1, with 9 bases that match TRBD1. Trimming removed 7 bases from V and 3 bases from J; junction bases left unmatched: 7. Per germline, CDR1 LNHDA and CDR2 SQIVND (reference sequence). The CDR3 covers 15 residues. DNA for the CDR3: TGTGCCAGTACTCCGGGGGACAGGGACTACAATGAGCAGTTCTTC. Translating gives CASTPGDRDYNEQFF.

The chain uses TRBV6-5 and TRBJ2-7; D unresolved. The CDR3 loop spans 11 amino acids. Trimming pared 2 bases from V and 6 bases from J, leaving 5 bases between. Per germline, CDR1 MNHEY and CDR2 SVGAGI. CDR3 nucleotides: TGTGCCAGCAGTTACGGGCCCGAGCAGTACTTC. It codes for CASSYGPEQYF.

The chain links TRBV19 to TRBJ1-1, with D perhaps matching TRBD1 (6 bases). CDR1 and CDR2 (germline): LNHDA, SQIVND (reference sequence). The CDR3 is 16 amino acids. Trimming shortened V by 2 bases and J by 6 bases, and 19 bases separated the two germline ends. The DNA of the CDR3 is TGTGCCAGTAGTATAATAGGGGGGGACCCTTGGGCTGAAGCTTTCTTT. This encodes CASSIIGGDPWAEAFF.

This clone showed up just once. V gene TRBV6-1 combines with J gene TRBJ2-1; 7 bases are a match to TRBD1. The germline gives CDR1 MNHNS, CDR2 SASEGT. The CDR3 totals 16 residues. V was clipped by 0 bases and J by 4 bases; unmatched bases: 6. The CDR3 spells CASSEAQGVGYNEQFF. The CDR3 nucleotides are TGTGCCAGCAGTGAAGCGCAGGGGGTGGGATACAATGAGCAGTTCTTC.